These T cell receptor beta chains were read from a single sample in a study of CXCR3 chemokines and chemotherapy response in bladder cancer. From the PCR reads, TCRdb called clonotypes with MiXCR, one entry per CDR3 protein. The table records several thousand distinct CDR3 sequences, roughly 12% of them present only once. The sample was taken from a patient whose treatment included neoadjuvant chemotherapy. These receptors came from a human donor with bladder cancer that responded to neoadjuvant chemotherapy. Each CDR3 is given with its conserved first and last residue. D genes are given only for firm matches. Clone size is shown for a subset of rows, as once, few, many or a class of expanded clone.

d_call j_call clone_size v_call cdr3_aa cdr3_nt
. TRBJ2-6 few TRBV24-1 CATSRSGANVLTF TGTGCCACCAGTAGATCTGGGGCCAACGTCCTGACTTTC
TRBD1 TRBJ1-2 . TRBV12-3/TRBV12-4 CASSSDRGRDGYTF TGTGCCAGCAGTTCAGACAGGGGGCGTGATGGCTACACCTTC
. TRBJ1-2 . TRBV12-3/TRBV12-4 CASSFGRSYGYTF TGTGCCAGCAGTTTTGGCAGAAGCTATGGCTACACCTTC
. TRBJ2-5 many TRBV6-5 CASRASDRQETQYF TGTGCCAGCAGAGCCTCGGACCGACAAGAGACCCAGTACTTC
TRBD1 TRBJ1-2 medium-sized TRBV6-1 CASRQGTNYGYTF TGTGCCAGCAGACAGGGGACTAACTATGGCTACACCTTC
. TRBJ2-3 medium-sized TRBV6-1 CASSEGSSRVADTQYF TGTGCCAGCAGTGAAGGGAGTAGCCGTGTCGCAGATACGCAGTATTTT
. TRBJ1-2 many TRBV10-2 CASSESSPGYTF TGCGCCAGCAGTGAGTCTTCACCTGGCTACACCTTC
. TRBJ2-1 few TRBV11-2 CASSLVTGSGQFF TGTGCCAGCAGCTTAGTTACAGGGTCCGGGCAGTTCTTC
TRBD2 TRBJ2-2 . TRBV6-5 CASSRTSGGNTGELFF TGTGCCAGCAGTCGGACTAGCGGGGGGAACACCGGGGAGCTGTTTTTT
. TRBJ2-3 large TRBV6-1 CASSGAWGTTDTQYF TGTGCCAGCAGTGGGGCATGGGGGACCACAGATACGCAGTATTTT
. TRBJ2-5 . TRBV6-5 CASNRASGETQYF TGTGCCAGCAACCGGGCTTCGGGAGAGACCCAGTACTTC
TRBD2 TRBJ2-2 medium-sized TRBV6-1 CASTRTSGGNTGELFF TGTGCCAGCACCAGGACTAGCGGGGGTAACACCGGGGAGCTGTTTTTT
. TRBJ1-6 many TRBV15 CATSRDRQSGPLHF TGTGCCACCAGCAGAGATCGACAGTCTGGCCCCCTCCACTTT
. TRBJ1-1 medium-sized TRBV6-6 CASSYSNTAGVNTEAFF TGTGCCAGCAGTTACTCGAATACCGCAGGGGTGAACACTGAAGCTTTCTTT
. TRBJ2-6 many TRBV6-5 CASSYGGGSSGANVLTF TGTGCCAGCAGTTACGGCGGGGGCAGCTCTGGGGCCAACGTCCTGACTTTC
. TRBJ2-1 many TRBV6-5 CASSYLGDNEQFF TGTGCCAGCAGTTACTTAGGGGACAATGAGCAGTTCTTC
. TRBJ1-1 medium-sized TRBV6-1 CASTSQGVTEAFF TGTGCCAGCACCAGCCAGGGAGTTACTGAAGCTTTCTTT
. TRBJ1-6 medium-sized TRBV6-1 CASTKKGDSPLHF TGTGCCAGCACCAAAAAGGGGGATTCACCCCTCCACTTT
. TRBJ1-5 many TRBV6-1 CASSVSRGGNQPQHF TGTGCCAGCAGTGTAAGCAGGGGTGGGAATCAGCCCCAGCATTTT
TRBD1 TRBJ2-2 few TRBV6-5 CASSYGQGAFTGELFF TGTGCCAGCAGTTACGGACAGGGGGCGTTCACCGGGGAGCTGTTTTTT
TRBD2 TRBJ2-2 many TRBV7-2 CASSLNRGGPTGELFF TGTGCCAGCAGCCTCAATCGGGGGGGCCCCACCGGGGAGCTGTTTTTT
. TRBJ2-1 medium-sized TRBV7-2 CASSSGRFEQFF TGTGCCAGCAGCTCCGGGCGGTTTGAGCAGTTCTTC
. TRBJ2-4 medium-sized TRBV7-2 CASSHGGSAKNIQYF TGTGCCAGCAGCCATGGGGGCTCAGCTAAAAACATTCAGTACTTC
TRBD1 TRBJ2-1 many TRBV27 CASRETGRNNEQFF TGTGCCAGCAGAGAGACAGGGCGGAACAATGAGCAGTTCTTC
TRBD1 TRBJ2-2 . TRBV18 CATPGQGVRTGELFF TGTGCCACACCGGGACAGGGGGTTCGGACCGGGGAGCTGTTTTTT
. TRBJ1-2 many TRBV19 CASSRDLYGYTF TGTGCCAGTAGTAGGGACCTCTATGGCTACACCTTC
TRBD1 TRBJ2-1 . TRBV9 CASSLGTAYYNEQFF TGTGCCAGCAGCCTCGGGACAGCTTACTACAATGAGCAGTTCTTC
TRBD2 TRBJ2-1 few TRBV15 CATSRGGGGLYNEQFF TGTGCCACCAGCAGAGGAGGCGGGGGGCTGTACAATGAGCAGTTCTTC
. TRBJ2-7 many TRBV28 CASSLLSYEQYF TGTGCCAGCAGTCTTCTTTCCTACGAGCAGTACTTC
. TRBJ2-1 few TRBV20-1 CSAHKYNEQFF TGCAGTGCCCATAAATACAATGAGCAGTTCTTC
TRBD2 TRBJ2-2 . TRBV13 CASSPIAGARTDTGELFF TGTGCCAGCAGCCCAATAGCGGGGGCCCGTACCGACACCGGGGAGCTGTTTTTT
TRBD1 TRBJ1-4 few TRBV15 CATSRGDRRNEKLFF TGTGCCACCAGCAGGGGGGACAGACGAAATGAAAAACTGTTTTTT
. TRBJ2-3 many TRBV24-1 CATSPGTSFTQYF TGTGCCACCAGTCCCGGGACTTCTTTTACGCAGTATTTT
TRBD1 TRBJ1-6 many TRBV6-5 CASSSQTGANSPLHF TGTGCCAGCAGTTCTCAGACAGGGGCGAATTCACCCCTCCACTTT
TRBD1 TRBJ2-3 . TRBV14 CASSQAAGTGLTDTQYF TGTGCCAGCAGCCAAGCCGCCGGGACAGGATTGACAGATACGCAGTATTTT
. TRBJ1-1 many TRBV29-1 CSARTATGTEAFF TGCAGCGCGAGGACAGCCACGGGCACTGAAGCTTTCTTT
. TRBJ2-1 few TRBV6-5 CASSYGTEQFF TGTGCCAGCAGTTACGGGACAGAGCAGTTCTTC
. TRBJ1-1 many TRBV29-1 CSVDRGTEAFF TGCAGCGTTGACAGAGGCACTGAAGCTTTCTTT
. TRBJ1-2 . TRBV27 CASSSQQGHGYTF TGTGCCAGCAGTTCCCAACAGGGACATGGCTACACCTTC
TRBD1 TRBJ2-3 many TRBV24-1 CATSEPSGTGWADTQYF TGTGCCACCAGTGAACCTTCCGGGACAGGTTGGGCAGATACGCAGTATTTT
TRBD1 TRBJ2-7 few TRBV15 CATSRENRGRVEQYF TGTGCCACCAGCAGAGAAAACAGGGGTAGGGTTGAGCAGTACTTC
. TRBJ1-2 . TRBV13 CASSLSPGGAGNHGYTF TGTGCCAGCAGCTTAAGTCCGGGGGGAGCAGGGAACCATGGCTACACCTTC
TRBD2 TRBJ2-1 many TRBV14 CASSDRLAGDYNEQFF TGTGCCAGCAGCGACCGACTAGCGGGGGACTACAATGAGCAGTTCTTC
. TRBJ1-4 few TRBV18 CASSPRSGGTREKLFF TGTGCCAGCTCACCCCGCTCCGGGGGGACGAGGGAAAAACTGTTTTTT
TRBD2 TRBJ2-3 many TRBV6-1 CASSEREGLGTDTQYF TGTGCCAGCAGTGAAAGGGAGGGGTTGGGCACAGATACGCAGTATTTT
TRBD1 TRBJ2-7 many TRBV19 CASRQDRGVGGEQYF TGTGCCAGTAGACAAGACAGGGGAGTTGGCGGCGAGCAGTACTTC
. TRBJ2-5 many TRBV5-4 CASSGHRETQYF TGTGCCAGCAGCGGACATCGGGAGACCCAGTACTTC
. TRBJ1-3 many TRBV29-1 CSASLSSGNTIYF TGCAGCGCATCGCTTAGCTCTGGAAACACCATATATTTT
. TRBJ2-5 many TRBV12-3/TRBV12-4 CASSSLRRQETQYF TGTGCCAGCAGTTCACTCCGTCGCCAAGAGACCCAGTACTTC
TRBD2 TRBJ2-1 many TRBV15 CATSGPQTSGGWFSYNEQFF TGTGCCACCAGCGGGCCCCAGACTAGCGGGGGGTGGTTTTCCTACAATGAGCAGTTCTTC
. TRBJ2-3 medium-sized TRBV19 CASSISGHTDTQYF TGTGCCAGTAGTATTAGCGGTCACACAGATACGCAGTATTTT
TRBD2 TRBJ2-4 many TRBV11-2 CASSYQTSTRNIQYF TGTGCCAGCAGTTATCAGACTAGCACACGGAACATTCAGTACTTC
TRBD1 TRBJ1-5 medium-sized TRBV19 CASLGQGIQPQHF TGTGCCAGTCTTGGACAGGGGATCCAGCCCCAGCATTTT
TRBD2 TRBJ2-5 medium-sized TRBV27 CASSLSLAGGVAQYF TGTGCCAGCAGTTTATCGCTAGCGGGGGGGGTGGCCCAGTACTTC
. TRBJ1-1 many TRBV12-3/TRBV12-4 CASTTRARQEAFF TGTGCCAGCACCACAAGGGCCCGACAGGAAGCTTTCTTT
TRBD1 TRBJ2-7 medium-sized TRBV6-1 CASSEAVQGAYEQYF TGTGCCAGCAGTGAAGCCGTGCAGGGGGCCTACGAGCAGTACTTC